This TCR beta chain derives from a study of PD-L1 blockade in urothelial cancer. Sequencing was performed with immunoSEQ multiplex PCR; in TCRdb, only in-frame clones are kept and a portion is missing. Among 65,000 to 80,000 clones listed, 80% to 90% were seen once. V was trimmed by 10 bases and J by 5 bases, leaving 11 bases between them. This CDR3 region has 11 residues. The V gene's germline CDR1 is MDHEN and CDR2 SYDVKM. The chain has TRBV28 and TRBJ2-5; D perhaps matches TRBD1 (6 bases). This sample comprised PBMCs, obtained around atezolizumab (anti-PD-L1) treatment. The TCR was taken from a man in his 70s with urothelial cancer. This CDR3 reads CATTGLETQYF. As DNA, the CDR3 is TGTGCCACCACAGGGTTGGAGACCCAGTACTTC.